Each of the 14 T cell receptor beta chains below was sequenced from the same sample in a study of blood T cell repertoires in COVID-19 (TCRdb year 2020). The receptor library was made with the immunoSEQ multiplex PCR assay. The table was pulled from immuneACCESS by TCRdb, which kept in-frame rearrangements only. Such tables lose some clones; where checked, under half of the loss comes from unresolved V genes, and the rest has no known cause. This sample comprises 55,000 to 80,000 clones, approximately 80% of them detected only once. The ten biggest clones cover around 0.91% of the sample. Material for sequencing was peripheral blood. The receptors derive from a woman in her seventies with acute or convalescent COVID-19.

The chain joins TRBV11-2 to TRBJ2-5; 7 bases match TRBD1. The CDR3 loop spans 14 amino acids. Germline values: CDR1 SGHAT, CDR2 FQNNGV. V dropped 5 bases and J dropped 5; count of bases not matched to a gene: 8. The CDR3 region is CASSIQGVLETQYF. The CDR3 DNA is TGTGCCAGCAGCATTCAGGGGGTTCTGGAGACCCAGTACTTC.

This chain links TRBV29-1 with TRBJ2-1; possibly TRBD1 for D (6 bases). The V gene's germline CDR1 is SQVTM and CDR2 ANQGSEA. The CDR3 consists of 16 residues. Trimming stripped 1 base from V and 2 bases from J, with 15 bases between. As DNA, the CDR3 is TGCAGCGTTGAAGGGCTTGAGACAGGAACCTACAATGAGCAGTTCTTC. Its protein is CSVEGLETGTYNEQFF.

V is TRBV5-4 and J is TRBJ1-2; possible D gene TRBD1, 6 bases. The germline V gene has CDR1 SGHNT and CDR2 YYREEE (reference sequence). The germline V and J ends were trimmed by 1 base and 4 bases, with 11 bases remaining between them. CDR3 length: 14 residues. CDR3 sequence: CASSLSRGGYGYTF. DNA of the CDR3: TGTGCCAGCAGCTTGTCCAGGGGTGGCTATGGCTACACCTTC. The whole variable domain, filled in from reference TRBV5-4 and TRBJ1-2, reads ETGVTQSPTHLIKTRGQQVTLRCSSQSGHNTVSWYQQALGQGPQFIFQYYREEENGRGNFPPRFSGLQFPNYSSELNVNALELDDSALYLCASSLSRGGYGYTFGSGTRLTVV.

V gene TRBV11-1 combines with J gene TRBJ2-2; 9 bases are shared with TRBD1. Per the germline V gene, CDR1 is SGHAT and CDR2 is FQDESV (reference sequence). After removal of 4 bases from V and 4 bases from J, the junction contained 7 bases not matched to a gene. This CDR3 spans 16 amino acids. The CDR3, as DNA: TGTGCCAGCAGCTGGGGACAGGGCGTAACCACCGGGGAGCTGTTTTTT. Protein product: CASSWGQGVTTGELFF. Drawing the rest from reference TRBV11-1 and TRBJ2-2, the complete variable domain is EAEVAQSPRYKITEKSQAVAFWCDPISGHATLYWYRQILGQGPELLVQFQDESVVDDSQLPKDRFSAERLKGVDSTLKIQPAELGDSAMYLCASSWGQGVTTGELFFGEGSRLTVL.

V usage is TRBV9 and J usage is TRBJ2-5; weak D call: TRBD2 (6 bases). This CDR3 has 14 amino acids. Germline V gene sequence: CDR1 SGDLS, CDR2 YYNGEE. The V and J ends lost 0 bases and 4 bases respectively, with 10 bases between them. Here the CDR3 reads CASSVAGVGETQYF. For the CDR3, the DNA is TGTGCCAGCAGCGTAGCGGGAGTAGGAGAGACCCAGTACTTC.

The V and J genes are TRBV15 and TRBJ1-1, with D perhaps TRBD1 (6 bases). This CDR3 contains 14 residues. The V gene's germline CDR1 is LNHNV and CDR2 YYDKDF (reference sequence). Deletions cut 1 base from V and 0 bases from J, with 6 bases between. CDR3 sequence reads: CATSRAGVNTEAFF. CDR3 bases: TGTGCCACCAGCAGAGCAGGGGTGAACACTGAAGCTTTCTTT.

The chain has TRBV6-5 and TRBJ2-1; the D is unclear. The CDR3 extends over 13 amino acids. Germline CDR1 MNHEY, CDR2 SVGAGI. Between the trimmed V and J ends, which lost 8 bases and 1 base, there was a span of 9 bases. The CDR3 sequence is CASPAGSYNEQFF. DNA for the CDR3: TGTGCCAGCCCGGCCGGGTCCTACAATGAGCAGTTCTTC.

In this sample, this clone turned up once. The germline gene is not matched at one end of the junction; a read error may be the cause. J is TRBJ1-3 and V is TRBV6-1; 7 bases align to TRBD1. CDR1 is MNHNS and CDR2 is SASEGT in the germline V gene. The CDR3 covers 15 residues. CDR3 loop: CASREDRASGNTIYF. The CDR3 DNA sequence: TGTGCCAGCAGGGAAGACAGGGCCTCTGGAAACACCATATATTTT.

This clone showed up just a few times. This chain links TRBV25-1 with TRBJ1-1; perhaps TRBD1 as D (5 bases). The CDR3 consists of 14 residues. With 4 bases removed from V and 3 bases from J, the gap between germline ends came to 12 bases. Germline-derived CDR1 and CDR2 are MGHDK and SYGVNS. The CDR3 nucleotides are TGTGCCAGCAGTGTTTCCCAAGGGGACACTGAAGCTTTCTTT. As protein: CASSVSQGDTEAFF.

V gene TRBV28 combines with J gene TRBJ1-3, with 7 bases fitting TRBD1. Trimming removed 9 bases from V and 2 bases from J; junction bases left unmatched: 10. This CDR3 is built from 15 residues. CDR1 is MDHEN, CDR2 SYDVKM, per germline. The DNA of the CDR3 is TGTGCCAGTATGGGGACAGCTCTAACTGGAAACACCATATATTTT. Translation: CASMGTALTGNTIYF.

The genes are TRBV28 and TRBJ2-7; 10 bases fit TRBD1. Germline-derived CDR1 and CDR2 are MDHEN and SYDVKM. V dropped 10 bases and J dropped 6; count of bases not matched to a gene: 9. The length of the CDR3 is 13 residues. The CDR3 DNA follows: TGTGCCACCCGGGACAGGGGTTTAGGCGAGCAGTACTTC. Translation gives CATRDRGLGEQYF.

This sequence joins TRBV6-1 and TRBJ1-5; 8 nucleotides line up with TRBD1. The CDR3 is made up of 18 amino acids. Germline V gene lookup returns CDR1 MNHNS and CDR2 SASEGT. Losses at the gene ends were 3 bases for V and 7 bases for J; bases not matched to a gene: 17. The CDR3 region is CASSDYQGAQELGQPQHF. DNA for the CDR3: TGTGCCAGCAGTGACTACCAGGGGGCGCAGGAATTGGGGCAGCCCCAGCATTTT.

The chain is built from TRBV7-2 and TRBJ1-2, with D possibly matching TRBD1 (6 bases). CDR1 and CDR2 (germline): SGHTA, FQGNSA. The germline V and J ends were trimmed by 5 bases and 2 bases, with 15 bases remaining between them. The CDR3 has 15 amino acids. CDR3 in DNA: TGTGCCAGCAGCCCCCGGGCCCAGGGGAACTATGGCTACACCTTC. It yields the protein CASSPRAQGNYGYTF.

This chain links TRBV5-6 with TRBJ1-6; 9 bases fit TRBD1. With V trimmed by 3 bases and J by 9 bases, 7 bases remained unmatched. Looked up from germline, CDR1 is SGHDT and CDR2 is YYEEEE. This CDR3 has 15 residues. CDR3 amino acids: CASSWAGTGTSPLHF. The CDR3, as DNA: TGTGCCAGCAGCTGGGCCGGGACAGGGACTTCACCCCTCCACTTT.